This TCR beta chain was observed in a study of shared clonotypes between healthy human individuals. For the study at large: Per-donor plates numbered three CD4 naive, three CD4 memory, two CD8 naive and one CD8 memory. Study outcomes and limitations: Since donors were few, the genetic and exposure-history diversity represented was limited. Non-shared clonotypes displayed generation probabilities falling below those of clonotypes present in all four donors.

Per germline, CDR1 SGHAT and CDR2 FQNNGV. V gave up 8 bases and J gave up 10 bases, with 18 bases separating them. This CDR3 region has 13 residues. Only one count was recorded for this clone. Antigen: not known. Source study methods: For the immunoSEQ data, sequences were junction-only without quality scores, so filtering differed. Generated by immunoSEQ multiplex PCR, the TCRdb table keeps only in-frame clones and is missing some. V and J calls and clone size are copied from that table; D and trimming were computed from the DNA. The sample carries about 2 million clones, 95% recorded once. The receptor was isolated from a man aged 18 to 30 in good health. The chain employs TRBV11-2 and TRBJ2-1; D tentatively fits TRBD1 or TRBD2 (6 bases each). Sequences were obtained from naive CD4+ T cells sorted from blood. Subset of the sample: CD45RA+ positively selected. The CDR3, as DNA: TGTGCCAGCTCCGGGGGCCTCCTCCGGGAGCAGTTCTTC. Its protein is CASSGGLLREQFF.